This T cell receptor (beta chain) derives from a study of T cell repertoires in ileal Crohn's disease. Study-wide background: All patients had surgery for stricturing (61%) or penetrating (39%) disease. The study's findings and limits: Compared with CD4 T cells, sorted CD8 cells carried more expanded clones.

Each sample's TCRB immunosequencing used about 500 nanograms of biopsy DNA. Sequenced by immunoSEQ multiplex PCR; TCRdb stores in-frame clones only, minus some. The sample has around 6,000 clones; 79% are singletons. Note on this clone: The antigen is unknown.

The CDR3 extends over 13 amino acids. The J segment lost 3 bases and the V segment lost 3 bases, leaving 4 bases of the junction unmatched. Germline CDR1 is GTSNPN and CDR2 is SVGIG (reference sequence). The TCR originated in an adult with Crohn's disease. Sequencing was done on a sample of ileal tissue. The chain combines TRBV30 with TRBJ1-1, with 7 nucleotides matching TRBD1. For the CDR3, the DNA is TGTGCCTGGAGGGGAACAGGGGACACTGAAGCTTTCTTT. Residues: CAWRGTGDTEAFF.